Each of the 20 T cell receptor beta chains below was sequenced from the same sample in a study of cytomegalovirus exposure and HLA in healthy donors. PCR employed 60 Vbeta and 13 Jbeta primers. Sequencing was performed with immunoSEQ multiplex PCR; in TCRdb, only in-frame clones are kept and a portion is missing. The table has roughly 140,000 clones, roughly three quarters seen once; the top ten hold 6.5% to 8.5%. The specimen was PBMCs. The receptors stem from a middle-aged woman in good health and CMV-seropositive.

This clone is a singleton in its sample. This chain uses TRBV5-4 with TRBJ1-1; no clear D. Trimming cost V 4 bases and J 4 bases, with 23 bases left between them. CDR1 and CDR2 (germline): SGHNT, YYREEE (reference sequence). This CDR3 is built from 17 residues. Written as DNA, the CDR3 is TGTGCCAGCAGCCTCGGAGGGTGGGCCCCTGGTAGCACTGAAGCTTTCTTT. Protein product: CASSLGGWAPGSTEAFF.

This clone was picked up one time. The chain uses TRBV9 and TRBJ2-1; 9 nucleotides align to TRBD2. V lost 0 bases and J lost 5; bases outside the gene matches: 9. Germline V CDR1 and CDR2: SGDLS, YYNGEE. The CDR3 loop spans 17 amino acids. The CDR3 region is CASSVALGASGDNEQFF. In nucleotides, the CDR3 is TGTGCCAGCAGCGTAGCCCTTGGGGCTAGCGGGGACAATGAGCAGTTCTTC.

J is TRBJ2-1 and V is TRBV19; 8 bases map to TRBD1. V trimming: 5 bases; J trimming: 0 bases; junction bases outside the gene matches: 15. The CDR3 is 19 amino acids. Germline V CDR1 and CDR2: LNHDA, SQIVND (reference sequence). The CDR3 protein is CASSGGTGASSSSYNEQFF. In nucleotides, the CDR3 is TGTGCCAGTAGTGGTGGGACAGGCGCTTCCTCAAGCTCCTACAATGAGCAGTTCTTC.

This chain joins TRBV7-2 and TRBJ1-2; tentatively, D is TRBD1 (6 bases). CDR3 length: 16 amino acids. Trimming shortened V by 3 bases and J by 3 bases, and 17 bases separated the two germline ends. Germline assignment: CDR1 SGHTA and CDR2 FQGNSA. The chain's CDR3 is CASSFRQAPPDYGYTF. CDR3 nucleotide sequence: TGTGCCAGCAGCTTTCGACAGGCCCCTCCGGACTATGGCTACACCTTC.

This chain joins TRBV6-1 and TRBJ2-5, with 9 bases matching TRBD2. This CDR3 has 15 amino acids. CDR1 is MNHNS, CDR2 SASEGT, per germline. V dropped 6 bases and J dropped 5; count of bases not matched to a gene: 10. The CDR3 reads CASSVTSGGGETQYF. The CDR3 nucleotides read TGTGCCAGCAGCGTGACTAGCGGAGGGGGGGAGACCCAGTACTTC.

This clone was seen only once. The J gene is TRBJ1-5, the V gene TRBV6-6; D gene unclear. From germline, CDR1 is MNHNY and CDR2 SVGAGI (reference sequence). Trimming stripped 5 bases from V and 0 bases from J, with 11 bases between. This CDR3 has 15 residues. In DNA, the CDR3 is TGTGCCAGCAGTCCGCGGACTGTTAGCAATCAGCCCCAGCATTTT. Amino acid sequence: CASSPRTVSNQPQHF.

The CDR3 nucleotides read TGTGCCAGCAGCCCAAACAGGATTGAAGCTTTCTTT. It specifies CASSPNRIEAFF. This chain uses TRBV7-2 with TRBJ1-1; weak D call: TRBD1 (5 bases). V was trimmed by 5 bases and J by 7 bases, leaving 11 bases between them. The CDR3 contains 12 residues. Germline CDR1 is SGHTA and CDR2 is FQGNSA.

V and J are TRBV19 and TRBJ2-6; D is perhaps TRBD1 (5 bases). The CDR3 spans 17 residues. The ends were cut back, 0 bases at V and 2 bases at J, with 11 bases in the middle. Germline V CDR1 and CDR2: LNHDA, SQIVND (reference sequence). CDR3 in DNA: TGTGCCAGTAGTATAGATCCCAGGGTGGCTGGGGCCAACGTCCTGACTTTC. Protein sequence: CASSIDPRVAGANVLTF.

This clone was detected only once. The chain combines TRBV5-1 with TRBJ2-5; 11 bases are a match to TRBD2. The CDR3 consists of 15 residues. Trimming removed 4 bases from V and 2 bases from J; junction bases left unmatched: 4. CDR1 SGHRS and CDR2 YFSETQ come from the germline V gene. CDR3 in amino acids: CASSPGLAVQETQYF. CDR3 DNA: TGCGCCAGCAGCCCGGGACTAGCGGTACAAGAGACCCAGTACTTC.

The rearrangement links TRBV28 to TRBJ2-1; 8 nucleotides match TRBD2. CDR3 size: 17 residues. Germline trimming cut 3 bases from V and 0 bases from J; bases unmatched to any gene: 7. The V gene's germline CDR1 is MDHEN and CDR2 SYDVKM. CDR3 nucleotides: TGTGCCAGCAGTTTTCCGGCGGGGGGTAACTCCTACAATGAGCAGTTCTTC. The encoded protein is CASSFPAGGNSYNEQFF. The whole variable domain, filled in from reference TRBV28 and TRBJ2-1, reads DVKVTQSSRYLVKRTGEKVFLECVQDMDHENMFWYRQDPGLGLRLIYFSYDVKMKEKGDIPEGYSVSREKKERFSLILESASTNQTSMYLCASSFPAGGNSYNEQFFGPGTRLTVL.

V is TRBV30 and J is TRBJ2-1, with 13 bases lining up with TRBD2. The ends lost 1 base at V and 8 bases at J; junction bases unmatched: 5. This CDR3 is built from 15 residues. Germline V gene lookup returns CDR1 GTSNPN and CDR2 SVGIG (reference sequence). The chain's CDR3 is CAWSAGLAGRDEQFF. The CDR3 nucleotides read TGTGCCTGGAGTGCGGGACTAGCGGGGCGTGATGAGCAGTTCTTC. Full variable domain (remainder filled in from reference TRBV30 and TRBJ2-1): SQTIHQWPATLVQPVGSPLSLECTVEGTSNPNLYWYRQAAGRGLQLLFYSVGIGQISSEVPQNLSASRPQDRQFILSSKKLLLSDSGFYLCAWSAGLAGRDEQFFGPGTRLTVL.

The chain recombines TRBV2 with TRBJ1-1; no clear D gene. Between the trimmed V and J ends, which lost 4 bases and 2 bases, there was a span of 11 bases. The length of the CDR3 is 14 residues. Per germline, CDR1 SNHLY and CDR2 FYNNEI. For the CDR3, the DNA is TGTGCCAGCAGTGCAATGGCAGTTAACACTGAAGCTTTCTTT. This sequence encodes CASSAMAVNTEAFF.

The genes are TRBV2 and TRBJ1-5, with 9 bases aligning to TRBD1. V was pared by 5 bases and J by 5 bases, with 4 bases of the junction left unmatched. Germline V gene sequence: CDR1 SNHLY, CDR2 FYNNEI. The CDR3 has 14 residues. CDR3 sequence (DNA): TGTGCCAGCAGTCAAACAGGGGGCTATCAGCCCCAGCATTTT. It translates to CASSQTGGYQPQHF.

For this clone: Other DNA variants within this sample encode the same CDR3. The V gene is TRBV29-1, the J gene TRBJ1-1, with 7 bases fitting TRBD1. J lost 0 bases, V lost 6 bases, and 4 bases had no gene match. This CDR3 has 13 residues. Germline CDR1 is SQVTM and CDR2 is ANQGSEA. For the CDR3, the DNA is TGCAGCGTGGCGGGACAGTTGAACACTGAAGCTTTCTTT. Translated: CSVAGQLNTEAFF.

The chain couples TRBV11-2 to TRBJ2-3; no definite D call. This CDR3 spans 14 amino acids. The V gene's germline CDR1 is SGHAT and CDR2 FQNNGV. The germline V and J ends were trimmed by 0 bases and 4 bases, with 8 bases remaining between them. CDR3 loop: CASSLDRQADTQYF. The CDR3 nucleotides are TGTGCCAGCAGCTTAGATCGCCAGGCAGATACGCAGTATTTT. The full variable domain, completed using reference TRBV11-2 and TRBJ2-3, is EAGVAQSPRYKIIEKRQSVAFWCNPISGHATLYWYQQILGQGPKLLIQFQNNGVVDDSQLPKDRFSAERLKGVDSTLKIQPAKLEDSAVYLCASSLDRQADTQYFGPGTRLTVL.

The V and J genes are TRBV5-1 and TRBJ2-3, with TRBD2 matching 9 bases. Germline-derived CDR1 and CDR2 are SGHRS and YFSETQ. V dropped 5 bases and J dropped 8; count of bases not matched to a gene: 9. The CDR3 contains 14 residues. CDR3 region: CASSSLAGGSTQYF. The CDR3 nucleotides read TGCGCCAGCAGTTCCCTGGCGGGGGGGAGTACGCAGTATTTT.

J is TRBJ2-7 and V is TRBV6-1, with D perhaps TRBD1 (5 bases). V was trimmed by 0 bases and J by 5 bases, leaving 14 bases between them. There are 15 residues in the CDR3. The germline CDR1 and CDR2 sequences are MNHNS and SASEGT. CDR3 nucleotide sequence: TGTGCCAGCAGTGAAGCGCTAAGGCAAGGGGACGAGCAGTACTTC. This encodes CASSEALRQGDEQYF.

The V gene is TRBV19, the J gene TRBJ1-1; the D is unclear. This CDR3 has 14 residues. Germline CDR1 reads LNHDA; CDR2 reads SQIVND (reference sequence). V was cut by 2 bases and J by 5 bases, with 12 bases left in between. CDR3 DNA sequence: TGTGCCAGTAGTATAATAGGCGGGAGGACTGAAGCTTTCTTT. Protein product: CASSIIGGRTEAFF.

This chain joins TRBV5-1 and TRBJ1-1, with D possibly being TRBD1 (5 bases). Trimming shortened V by 4 bases and J by 4 bases, and 17 bases separated the two germline ends. Germline V gene lookup returns CDR1 SGHRS and CDR2 YFSETQ. CDR3 length: 15 residues. The CDR3 bases are TGCGCCAGCAGCCTAGGTTCTGGGGGGAGCACTGAAGCTTTCTTT. Translated: CASSLGSGGSTEAFF.

This clone was counted between two and nine times. V gene TRBV6-5 combines with J gene TRBJ1-4, with 7 bases matching TRBD1. The CDR3 is made up of 15 amino acids. V dropped 0 bases and J dropped 6; count of bases not matched to a gene: 4. Germline values: CDR1 MNHEY, CDR2 SVGAGI. In nucleotides, the CDR3 is TGTGCCAGCAGTTACTCAGGGACAGTAGATGAAAAACTGTTTTTT. This encodes CASSYSGTVDEKLFF.